The sequence of this T cell receptor beta chain was determined in a study of blood T cell repertoires in COVID-19. Looking at the study overall: COVID-19 samples collected from the United States, Italy and Spain covered acute and convalescent phases. The cDNA or gDNA used as material had been derived from T cells, B-cell-depleted T cells, or PBMCs.

How the authors handled the data: Reference gene primer amplification gave estimated nucleated cell counts. Clones were read by immunoSEQ multiplex PCR, and TCRdb kept only the in-frame ones, dropping some. The V and J calls and clone size were taken over from that table, and D and trimming were inferred from the DNA. The sample consists of some 97,000 clones, approximately 80% of them appearing once. Only one count was recorded for this clone. This TCR came from a woman in her seventies with acute or convalescent COVID-19. The sample consisted of peripheral blood.

CDR3 sequence (DNA): TGTGCCAGCAGCGCCCTTGGGGGGGTTGGAAACACCATATATTTT. It codes for CASSALGGVGNTIYF. The rearrangement joins TRBV7-6 to TRBJ1-3, with D possibly TRBD1 on 5 matching bases. The length of the CDR3 is 15 residues. Looked up from germline, CDR1 is SGHVS and CDR2 is FNYEAQ. With 5 bases removed from V and 3 bases from J, the gap between germline ends came to 14 bases.